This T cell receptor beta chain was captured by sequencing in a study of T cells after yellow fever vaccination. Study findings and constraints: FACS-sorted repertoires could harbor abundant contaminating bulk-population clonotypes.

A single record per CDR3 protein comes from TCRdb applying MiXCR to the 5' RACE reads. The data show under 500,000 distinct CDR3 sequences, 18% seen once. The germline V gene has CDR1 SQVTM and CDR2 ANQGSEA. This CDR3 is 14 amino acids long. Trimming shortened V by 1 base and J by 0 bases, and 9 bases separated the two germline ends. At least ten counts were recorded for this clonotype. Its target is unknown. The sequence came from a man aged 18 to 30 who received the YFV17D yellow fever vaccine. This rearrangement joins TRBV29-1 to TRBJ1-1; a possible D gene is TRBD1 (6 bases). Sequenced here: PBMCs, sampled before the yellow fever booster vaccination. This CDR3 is CSVEVGGMNTEAFF. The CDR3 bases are TGCAGCGTTGAAGTCGGGGGCATGAACACTGAAGCTTTCTTT.